Listed here is a single T cell receptor beta chain. Residents of under 25 US areas, aged about 18 to 89 years, made up the participants. Cohorts were based on clinical histories the participants reported. This record belongs to a study of blood T cell repertoires in COVID-19. Study-wide background: Samples came from the United States, Italy and Spain, spanning acute and convalescent COVID-19. PBMCs, B-cell-depleted T cells, or T cells provided the cDNA or gDNA that made up the material.

There are 16 residues in the CDR3. Trimming removed 0 bases at V and 5 bases at J, with 14 bases between. Per germline, CDR1 SGHTA and CDR2 FQGTGA. Profiling relied on immunoSEQ multiplex PCR, and the TCRdb table lists in-frame clones only, not all of them. The data contain about 250,000 clones, roughly 80% of them singletons. This sequence joins TRBV7-3 and TRBJ2-1, with D perhaps matching TRBD2 (5 bases). The source is a middle-aged man who had been exposed to COVID-19. Specimen: PBMCs or T cells enriched from blood (not recorded which). CDR3 sequence reads: CASSLTEASSHNEQFF. The CDR3 coding sequence is TGTGCCAGCAGCTTAACGGAGGCTAGCAGCCACAATGAGCAGTTCTTC.